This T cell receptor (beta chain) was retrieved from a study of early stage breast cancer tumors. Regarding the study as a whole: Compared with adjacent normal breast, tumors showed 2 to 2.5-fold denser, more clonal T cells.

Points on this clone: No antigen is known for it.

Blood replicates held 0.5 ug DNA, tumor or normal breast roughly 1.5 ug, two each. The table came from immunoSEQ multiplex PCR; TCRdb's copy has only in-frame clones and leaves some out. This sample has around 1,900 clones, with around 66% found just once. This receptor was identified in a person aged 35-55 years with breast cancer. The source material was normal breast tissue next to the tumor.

The CDR3 region is CASSRSRLAELNTGELFF. The CDR3 coding sequence is TGTGCCAGCAGCCGAAGCCGACTAGCGGAACTGAACACCGGGGAGCTGTTTTTT. The chain uses TRBV7-9 and TRBJ2-2, with 9 bases lining up with TRBD2. CDR3 size: 18 residues. CDR1 is SEHNR and CDR2 is FQNEAQ in the germline V gene (reference sequence). With V trimmed by 5 bases and J by 1 base, 11 bases remained unmatched.